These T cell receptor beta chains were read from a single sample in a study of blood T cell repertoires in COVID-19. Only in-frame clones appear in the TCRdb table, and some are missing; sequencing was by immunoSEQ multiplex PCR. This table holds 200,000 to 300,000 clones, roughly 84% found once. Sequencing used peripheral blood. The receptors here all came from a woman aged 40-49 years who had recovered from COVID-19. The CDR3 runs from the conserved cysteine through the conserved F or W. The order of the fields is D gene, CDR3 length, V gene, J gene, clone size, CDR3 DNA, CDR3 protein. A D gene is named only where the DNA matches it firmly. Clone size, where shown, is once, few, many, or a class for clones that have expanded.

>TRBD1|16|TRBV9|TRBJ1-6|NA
TGTGCCAGCAGCGGAGCGACAGGGGGGGACAATTCACCCCTCCACTTT
CASSGATGGDNSPLHF
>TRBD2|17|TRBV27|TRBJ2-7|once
TGTGCCAGCAGCTTAATGGGGCCAGGGAGGGGTAACTACGAGCAGTACTTC
CASSLMGPGRGNYEQYF
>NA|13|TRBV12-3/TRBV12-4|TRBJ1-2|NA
TGTGCCAGCAGTTTAGGGCAGTCCTATGGCTACACCTTC
CASSLGQSYGYTF
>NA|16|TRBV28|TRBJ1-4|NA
TGTGCCAGCAGTCCGCCCGAAGGACAGCCCGGGGAAAAACTGTTTTTT
CASSPPEGQPGEKLFF
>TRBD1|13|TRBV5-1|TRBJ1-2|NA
TGCGCCAGTTCAGGGGGCGCGGGGTATGGCTACACCTTC
CASSGGAGYGYTF
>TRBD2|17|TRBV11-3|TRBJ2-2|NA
TGTGCCAGCAGCTTAGCCGCCGGGGGGGCTAACACCGGGGAGCTGTTTTTT
CASSLAAGGANTGELFF
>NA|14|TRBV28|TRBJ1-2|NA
TGTGCCAGCAGTGAAGTCGCGGAGAGAGTTGGCTACACCTTC
CASSEVAERVGYTF
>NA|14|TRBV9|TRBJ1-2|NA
TGTGCCAGCAGCGTAGGAGTAGGAGGGACCGGCTACACCTTC
CASSVGVGGTGYTF
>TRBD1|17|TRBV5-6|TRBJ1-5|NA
TGTGCCAGCAGCTCGTCGGAAGCGGACAGGTCAAATCAGCCCCAGCATTTT
CASSSSEADRSNQPQHF
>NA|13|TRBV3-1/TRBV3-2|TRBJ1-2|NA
TGTGCCAGCAGCCAAGCACAGGGCTTTGGCTACACCTTC
CASSQAQGFGYTF
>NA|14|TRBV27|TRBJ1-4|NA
TGTGCCAGCAGTTTATCTGCGGGTAATGAAAAACTGTTTTTT
CASSLSAGNEKLFF
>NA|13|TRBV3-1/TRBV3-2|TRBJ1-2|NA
TGTGCCAGCACTCCCCTGGGGGGTCATGGCTACACCTTC
CASTPLGGHGYTF
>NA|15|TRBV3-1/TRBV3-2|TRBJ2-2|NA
TGTGCCAGCAGCCAAGGAGCAAGGGGATACGGGGAGCTGTTTTTT
CASSQGARGYGELFF
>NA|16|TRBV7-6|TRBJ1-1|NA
TGTGCCAGCAGCCCAAGGACAGCCGGACTGAACACTGAAGCTTTCTTT
CASSPRTAGLNTEAFF
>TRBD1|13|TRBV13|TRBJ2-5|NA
TGTGCCAGCAGCCTCAGGGGGTGGGAGACCCAGTACTTC
CASSLRGWETQYF
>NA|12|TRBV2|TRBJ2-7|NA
TGTGGGCTGGAGACTGACTCCTACGAGCAGTACTTC
CGLETDSYEQYF
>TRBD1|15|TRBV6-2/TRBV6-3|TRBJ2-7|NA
TGTGCCAGCAGTTCAGGGACAGGGATCGGCTACGAGCAGTACTTC
CASSSGTGIGYEQYF
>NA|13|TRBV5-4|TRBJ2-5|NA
TGTGCCAGCACCCACAGGGCTCAAGAGACCCAGTACTTC
CASTHRAQETQYF
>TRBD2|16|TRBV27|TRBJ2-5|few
TGTGCCAGCAGTTTATCGACTAGCTATGGAACCGATACCCAGTACTTC
CASSLSTSYGTDTQYF
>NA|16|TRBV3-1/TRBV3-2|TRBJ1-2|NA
TGTGCCAGCAGCCAAGAGGTGTCCAGGGTTTCGGGTGGCTACACCTTC
CASSQEVSRVSGGYTF
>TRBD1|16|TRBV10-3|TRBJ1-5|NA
TGTGCCATCAGTGAGTCGGGACAGGGTGGCGGGAAGCCCCAGCATTTT
CAISESGQGGGKPQHF
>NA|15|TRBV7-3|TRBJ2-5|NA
TGTGCCAGCAGCTTAAATCAGGGCTCGGAGGAGACCCAGTACTTC
CASSLNQGSEETQYF
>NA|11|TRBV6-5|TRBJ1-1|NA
TGTGCCAGCAGTTACGGAGCTGAAGCTTTCTTT
CASSYGAEAFF
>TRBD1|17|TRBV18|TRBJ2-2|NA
TGTGCCAGCTCACCACGGGGACAGGGGGCGATCAGCGGGGAGCTGTTTTTT
CASSPRGQGAISGELFF
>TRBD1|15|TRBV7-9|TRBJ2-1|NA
TGTGCCAGCAGCGCACCGGGACAGACCTACAATGAGCAGTTCTTC
CASSAPGQTYNEQFF
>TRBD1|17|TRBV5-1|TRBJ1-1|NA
TGCGCCAGCAGCCCAATCCCGGGACAGGGTCTAAACACTGAAGCTTTCTTT
CASSPIPGQGLNTEAFF
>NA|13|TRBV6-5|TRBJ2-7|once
TGTGCCAGCAGTTGGGGCGGCTCCTACGAGCAGTACTTC
CASSWGGSYEQYF
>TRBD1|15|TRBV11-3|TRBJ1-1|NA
TGTGCCAGCAGCTCCCGGGACAGAGCAAACACTGAAGCTTTCTTT
CASSSRDRANTEAFF
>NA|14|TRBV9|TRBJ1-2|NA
TGTGCCAGCAGCCGCGCCCGGCAGGGCGCTGGCTACACCTTC
CASSRARQGAGYTF
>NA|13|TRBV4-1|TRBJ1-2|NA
TGCGCCAGCAGCCAAAGCGCAGGGGATGGCTACACCTTC
CASSQSAGDGYTF
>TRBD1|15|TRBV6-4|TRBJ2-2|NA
TGTGCCAGCAGTGCCTCAGGGGGCATCACCGGGGAGCTGTTTTTT
CASSASGGITGELFF
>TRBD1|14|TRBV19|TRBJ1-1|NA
TGTGCCAGTACGACAGGGACCATGAACACTGAAGCTTTCTTT
CASTTGTMNTEAFF
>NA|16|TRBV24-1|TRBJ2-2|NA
TGTGCCACCAGTGATCGGCGGGGGCGCGACACCGGGGAGCTGTTTTTT
CATSDRRGRDTGELFF
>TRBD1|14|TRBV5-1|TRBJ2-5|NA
TGCGCCAGCAGCCAGAGGACAGGGAGGGAGACCCAGTACTTC
CASSQRTGRETQYF
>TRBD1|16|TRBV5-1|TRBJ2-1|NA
TGCGCCAGCAGCTTGGCGGGACAGTACCCCTACAATGAGCAGTTCTTC
CASSLAGQYPYNEQFF
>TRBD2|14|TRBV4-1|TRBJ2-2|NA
TGCGCCAGCCGGGAGGTAGCCCAGACCGGGGAGCTGTTTTTT
CASREVAQTGELFF
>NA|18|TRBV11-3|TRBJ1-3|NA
TGTGCCAGCAGCTTAGATCTGGGGGCCTCCGTCTCTGGAAACACCATATATTTT
CASSLDLGASVSGNTIYF
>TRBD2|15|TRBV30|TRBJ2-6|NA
TGTGCCTGGAGTAGGCGGGGGTCTGGGGCCAACGTCCTGACTTTC
CAWSRRGSGANVLTF
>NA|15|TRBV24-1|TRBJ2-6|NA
TGTGCCACCAGTGATCCAGGGGCTGGGGCCAACGTCCTGACTTTC
CATSDPGAGANVLTF
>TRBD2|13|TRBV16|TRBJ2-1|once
TGTGCCAGCAGTCAAAGCGGGGGGAATGAGCAGTTCTTC
CASSQSGGNEQFF
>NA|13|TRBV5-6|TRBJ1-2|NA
TGTGCCAGCAGCTTCTGGTTTAGCAATGGCTACACCTTC
CASSFWFSNGYTF
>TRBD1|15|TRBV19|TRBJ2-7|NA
TGTGCCAGTAGCCGCAACGGACAGGGCACCGACGAGCAGTACTTC
CASSRNGQGTDEQYF
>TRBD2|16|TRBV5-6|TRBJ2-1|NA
TGTGCCAGCAGCGCGGTCGGGGGGAGCTCCTACAATGAGCAGTTCTTC
CASSAVGGSSYNEQFF
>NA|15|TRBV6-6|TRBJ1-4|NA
TGTGCCAGCAGTTACTCTGGGGCAGGGGTTGAAAAACTGTTTTTT
CASSYSGAGVEKLFF
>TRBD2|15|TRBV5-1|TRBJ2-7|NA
TGCGCCAGCAGCCAGACTAGCGGCGTTACCTACGAGCAGTACTTC
CASSQTSGVTYEQYF
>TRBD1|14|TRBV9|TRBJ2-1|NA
TGTGCCAGCAGCCCGCGGACAGGGTCGAATGAGCAGTTCTTC
CASSPRTGSNEQFF
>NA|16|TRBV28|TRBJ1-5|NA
TGTGCCAGCAGTTTATGGAGGGGCGGGGCCTATCAGCCCCAGCATTTT
CASSLWRGGAYQPQHF
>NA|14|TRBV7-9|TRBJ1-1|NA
TGTGCCAGCAGCTTCGAGGGTATGAACACTGAAGCTTTCTTT
CASSFEGMNTEAFF
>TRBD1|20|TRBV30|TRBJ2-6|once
TGTGCCTGGAGCGGGGCTTTGGACAGGGCGGAGATCTCTGGGGCCAACGTCCTGACTTTC
CAWSGALDRAEISGANVLTF
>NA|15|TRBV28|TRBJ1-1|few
TGTGCCAGCAGACTCAACACAGGGAGGAACACTGAAGCTTTCTTT
CASRLNTGRNTEAFF
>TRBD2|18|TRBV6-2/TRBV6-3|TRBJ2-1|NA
TGTGCCAGCAGTTACAGAATAGCGGGGGGGCCAAGGAACAATGAGCAGTTCTTC
CASSYRIAGGPRNNEQFF
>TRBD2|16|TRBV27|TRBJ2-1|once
TGTGCCAGCAGGAGGGGGACTAGCGGGATGTACAATGAGCAGTTCTTC
CASRRGTSGMYNEQFF
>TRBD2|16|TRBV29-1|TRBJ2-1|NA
TGCAGCGTTGCTCTTTCCGGGGGGTTTGGCTACAATGAGCAGTTCTTC
CSVALSGGFGYNEQFF
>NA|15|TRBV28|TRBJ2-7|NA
TGTGCCAGCCACCGCCGGGGGGCGCGAATGTACGAGCAGTACTTC
CASHRRGARMYEQYF
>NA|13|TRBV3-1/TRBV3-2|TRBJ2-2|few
TGTGCCAGCAGCCAAGATTGGAGCGGGGAGCTGTTTTTT
CASSQDWSGELFF
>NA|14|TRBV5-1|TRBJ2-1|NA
TGCGCCAGCAGCTTAGGGGGGGAGTACAATGAGCAGTTCTTC
CASSLGGEYNEQFF
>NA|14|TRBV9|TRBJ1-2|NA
TGTGCCAGCAGCAGCCACGCAGGGTCCTATGGCTACACCTTC
CASSSHAGSYGYTF
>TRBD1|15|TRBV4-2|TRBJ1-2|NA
TGTGCCAGCAGCCCGCCACAGGGGGCGATGTATGGCTACACCTTC
CASSPPQGAMYGYTF